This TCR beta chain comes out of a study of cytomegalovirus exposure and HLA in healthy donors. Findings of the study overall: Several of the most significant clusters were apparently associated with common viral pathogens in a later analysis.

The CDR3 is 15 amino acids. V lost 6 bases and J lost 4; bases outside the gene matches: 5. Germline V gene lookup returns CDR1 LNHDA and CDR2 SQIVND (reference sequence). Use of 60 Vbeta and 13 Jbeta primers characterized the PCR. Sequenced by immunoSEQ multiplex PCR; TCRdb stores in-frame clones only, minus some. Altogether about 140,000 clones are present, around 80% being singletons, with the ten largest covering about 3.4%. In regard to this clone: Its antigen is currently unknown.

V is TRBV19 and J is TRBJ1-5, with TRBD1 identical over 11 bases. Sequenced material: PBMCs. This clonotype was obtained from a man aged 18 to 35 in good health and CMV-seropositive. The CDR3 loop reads CASSRGQGANQPQHF. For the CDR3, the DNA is TGTGCCAGTAGCCGTGGACAGGGGGCAAATCAGCCCCAGCATTTT.